These 10 T cell receptor beta chains originate from one sample sequenced in a study of T cell repertoires in ileal Crohn's disease. The protocol was immunoSEQ multiplex PCR, while the TCRdb copy is restricted to in-frame clones and leaves out a portion. Of thousands of clones detected, approximately 83% appear once; the ten largest clones hold about 4.3%. The sequencing sample was made of ileal tissue. The source of these receptors is an adult with Crohn's disease.

V usage is TRBV5-6 and J usage is TRBJ1-5, with D hard to call. V was trimmed by 4 bases and J by 7 bases, leaving 15 bases between them. The CDR3 spans 14 residues. Per germline, CDR1 SGHDT and CDR2 YYEEEE. The CDR3 is CASSRRWAGQPQHF. CDR3 nucleotides: TGTGCCAGCAGCCGTAGGTGGGCTGGACAGCCCCAGCATTTT. Looking up the rest from reference TRBV5-6 and TRBJ1-5 gives the full variable domain: DAGVTQSPTHLIKTRGQQVTLRCSPKSGHDTVSWYQQALGQGPQFIFQYYEEEERQRGNFPDRFSGHQFPNYSSELNVNALLLGDSALYLCASSRRWAGQPQHFGDGTRLSIL.

The chain carries TRBV6-1 and TRBJ1-5, with TRBD1 as a possible D gene (5 bases). Trimming shortened V by 7 bases and J by 4 bases, and 14 bases separated the two germline ends. CDR1 and CDR2 (germline): MNHNS, SASEGT. The CDR3 is 14 amino acids. The CDR3 sequence is CASTLGGANQPQHF. In DNA, the CDR3 is TGTGCCAGCACCCTTGGAGGGGCGAATCAGCCCCAGCATTTT.

For this clone: In the same sample, other DNA sequences code for this CDR3. The CDR3 bases are TGTGCCTGGAGTGTATTGCAGGGGGCGGGAGGCTACACCTTC. Translation: CAWSVLQGAGGYTF. The V gene is TRBV30, the J gene TRBJ1-2; 8 bases line up with TRBD1. In germline, CDR1 is GTSNPN, CDR2 SVGIG (reference sequence). This CDR3 spans 14 amino acids. V gave up 0 bases and J gave up 8 bases; unmatched junction bases: 8.

This clone appeared a few times. The V call is TRBV18, the J call TRBJ2-7; perhaps TRBD2 as D (5 bases). Germline-derived CDR1 and CDR2 are KGHSH and LQKENI. This CDR3 comprises 13 residues. V lost 2 bases and J lost 9, with 14 bases in between. CDR3 nucleotide sequence: TGTGCCAGCTCACCAAGCGGTGATAGCCCGCAGTACTTC. Its protein product is CASSPSGDSPQYF.

The V gene is TRBV4-2, the J gene TRBJ2-1; D is possibly TRBD2 (6 bases). The CDR3 contains 15 residues. Per the germline V gene, CDR1 is LGHNA and CDR2 is YNFKEQ. The germline V and J ends were trimmed by 6 bases and 8 bases, with 20 bases remaining between them. The CDR3 DNA sequence: TGTGCCAGCAGTCGCCGGGACTCGGCTACGGATGAGCAGTTCTTC. It specifies CASSRRDSATDEQFF.

This clone was counted a single time. CDR3 DNA: TGTGCCAGCAGCCTACAGCCCGGTTCGGGACAGGGGGCGGAGGGGCAGTACTTC. Translation: CASSLQPGSGQGAEGQYF. The chain carries TRBV28 and TRBJ2-7, with 12 nucleotides matching TRBD1. The trim removed 6 bases at V and 9 bases at J, leaving 21 bases unmatched. Germline V gives CDR1 MDHEN, CDR2 SYDVKM. The CDR3 is made up of 18 amino acids. The whole variable domain, remainder taken from reference TRBV28 and TRBJ2-7, is DVKVTQSSRYLVKRTGEKVFLECVQDMDHENMFWYRQDPGLGLRLIYFSYDVKMKEKGDIPEGYSVSREKKERFSLILESASTNQTSMYLCASSLQPGSGQGAEGQYFGPGTRLTVT.

The rearrangement joins TRBV19 to TRBJ1-1, with 9 bases fitting TRBD1. Per germline, CDR1 LNHDA and CDR2 SQIVND (reference sequence). This CDR3 region has 18 residues. The J segment lost 3 bases and the V segment lost 3 bases, leaving 14 bases of the junction unmatched. The CDR3: CASSIGAGQGEIDTEAFF. The CDR3 region has the DNA TGTGCCAGTAGTATTGGTGCGGGACAGGGTGAAATCGACACTGAAGCTTTCTTT.

CDR3 DNA: TGTGCCAGCAGAGGAGGGTCTTGGACCCGGGAGCTGTTTTTT. It translates to CASRGGSWTRELFF. The chain has TRBV6-1 and TRBJ2-2, with D tentatively TRBD2 (6 bases). From germline, CDR1 is MNHNS and CDR2 SASEGT. The CDR3 is made up of 14 amino acids. V was pared by 6 bases and J by 9 bases, with 17 bases between.

The chain joins TRBV5-1 to TRBJ2-1; 7 nucleotides line up with TRBD1. CDR1 and CDR2 (germline): SGHRS, YFSETQ. Trimming cost V 2 bases and J 2 bases; bases outside gene matches: 4. The CDR3 contains 15 residues. The CDR3 DNA follows: TGCGCCAGCAGCTTTGGGACAGTAGCCTACAATGAGCAGTTCTTC. It is translated as CASSFGTVAYNEQFF.

This chain links TRBV4-3 with TRBJ1-1; 7 bases align to TRBD1. CDR3 length: 19 amino acids. With 0 bases clipped from V and 0 bases from J, the junction kept 13 bases outside the gene matches. The V gene's germline CDR1 is LGHNA and CDR2 YSLEER. CDR3: CASSQELDTGGQLNTEAFF. The CDR3 DNA sequence: TGCGCCAGCAGCCAAGAACTGGACACTGGGGGACAGCTGAACACTGAAGCTTTCTTT.